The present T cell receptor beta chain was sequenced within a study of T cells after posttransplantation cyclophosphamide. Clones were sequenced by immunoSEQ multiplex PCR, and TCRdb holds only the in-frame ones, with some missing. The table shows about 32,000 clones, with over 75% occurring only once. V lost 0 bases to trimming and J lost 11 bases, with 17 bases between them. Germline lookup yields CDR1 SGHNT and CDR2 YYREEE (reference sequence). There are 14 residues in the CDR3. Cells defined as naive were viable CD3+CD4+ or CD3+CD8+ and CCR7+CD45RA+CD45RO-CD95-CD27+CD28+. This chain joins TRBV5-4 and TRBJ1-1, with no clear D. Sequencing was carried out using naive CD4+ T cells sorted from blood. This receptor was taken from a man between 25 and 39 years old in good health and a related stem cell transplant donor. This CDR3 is CASSLDVGESGAFF. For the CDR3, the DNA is TGTGCCAGCAGCTTGGATGTCGGGGAATCCGGGGCTTTCTTT.